A single sample gave rise to the 27 T cell receptor beta chains below, sequenced in a study of shared clonotypes between healthy human individuals. The method was immunoSEQ multiplex PCR; TCRdb's version includes in-frame clones alone and lacks a portion of them. The repertoire includes around 980,000 clones, more than 75% of them detected once, and under 0.8% sits in the top ten. Sequenced sample: memory CD4+ T cells from PBMCs. Subset specified: CD45RA-negative fraction. The receptor source for this set is a man younger than 35 in good health. Some clones in this sample may be carry-over from other donors' samples.

Here the CDR3 reads CASRPGTGSGYTF. CDR3 nucleotides: TGTGCCAGCAGACCAGGGACAGGGTCCGGCTACACCTTC. V is TRBV6-6 and J is TRBJ1-2, with TRBD1 identical over 9 bases. Losses at the gene ends were 6 bases for V and 8 bases for J; bases not matched to a gene: 7. The CDR3 loop spans 13 amino acids. The germline V gene encodes CDR1 MNHNY and CDR2 SVGAGI (reference sequence).

This clone was observed once. J is TRBJ1-3 and V is TRBV29-1; 9 positions match TRBD1. Germline CDR1 SQVTM, CDR2 ANQGSEA. Germline trimming cut 6 bases from V and 9 bases from J; bases unmatched to any gene: 12. This CDR3 contains 14 residues. This CDR3 is CSVGPGQGTGTIYF. The CDR3 bases are TGCAGCGTGGGCCCGGGACAGGGAACCGGCACCATATATTTT.

The J gene is TRBJ2-1, the V gene TRBV5-6; TRBD1 matches at 8 bases. Germline V gives CDR1 SGHDT, CDR2 YYEEEE. The CDR3 length is 16 residues. Trimming took 4 bases from V and 3 from J; bases not matched to a gene: 9. The CDR3 loop reads CASSQGTGLGYNEQFF. The CDR3, as DNA: TGTGCCAGCAGCCAAGGGACAGGCCTAGGCTACAATGAGCAGTTCTTC.

J is TRBJ1-2 and V is TRBV5-6; TRBD1 aligns across 8 bases. The germline CDR1 and CDR2 sequences are SGHDT and YYEEEE. This CDR3 is 12 amino acids long. V was clipped by 3 bases and J by 7 bases; unmatched bases: 2. In nucleotides, the CDR3 is TGTGCCAGCAGCTGGACAGGGAGTGGCTACACCTTC. Encoded protein: CASSWTGSGYTF.

The rearrangement joins TRBV18 to TRBJ1-3; TRBD1 matches at 8 bases. Per the germline V gene, CDR1 is KGHSH and CDR2 is LQKENI. CDR3 size: 14 residues. V gave up 5 bases and J gave up 6 bases; unmatched junction bases: 6. CDR3 residues: CASSAGQGENTIYF. The DNA of the CDR3 is TGTGCCAGCTCAGCAGGACAGGGAGAAAACACCATATATTTT.

The J gene is TRBJ1-1, the V gene TRBV11-2, with D uncertain. Germline V gene lookup returns CDR1 SGHAT and CDR2 FQNNGV. The CDR3 totals 13 residues. Between the trimmed V and J ends, which lost 5 bases and 1 base, there was a span of 8 bases. Written as DNA, the CDR3 is TGTGCCAGCAGCCGCACAGCGAACACTGAAGCTTTCTTT. This translates into CASSRTANTEAFF.

Turning to this clone: At one boundary the junction diverges from the germline segment, which might be a read error. The V call is TRBV5-1, the J call TRBJ1-5; D gene ambiguous. Germline assignment: CDR1 SGHRS and CDR2 YFSETQ. The CDR3 sequence is 13 residues long. CDR3 coding DNA: TGCGCCAGCAGATTGGGAGCGGGTCAGCCCCAGCATTTT. Translation gives CASRLGAGQPQHF.

V is TRBV18 and J is TRBJ2-7; D perhaps matches TRBD1 (7 bases). V was cut by 2 bases and J by 3 bases, with 14 bases left in between. Germline V gene sequence: CDR1 KGHSH, CDR2 LQKENI. The CDR3 has 15 residues. The CDR3: CASSPNAGGNYEQYF. In DNA form, the CDR3 reads TGTGCCAGCTCACCAAATGCAGGGGGGAACTACGAGCAGTACTTC.

CDR3 sequence reads: CASSQVSERVEAFF. The CDR3 nucleotides read TGTGCCAGCAGCCAGGTATCCGAGAGGGTTGAAGCTTTCTTT. The chain uses TRBV4-2 and TRBJ1-1, with D uncertain. Germline values: CDR1 LGHNA, CDR2 YNFKEQ. Trimming removed 3 bases at V and 7 bases at J, with 15 bases between. The CDR3 is 14 amino acids.

The J gene is TRBJ2-6, the V gene TRBV6-6; the D gene is possibly TRBD2 (5 bases). The CDR3 has 16 amino acids. Trimming left V 6 bases short and J 4 bases short, with 16 bases between. Germline CDR1 is MNHNY and CDR2 is SVGAGI (reference sequence). The CDR3 is CASSFSSSGGANVLTF. CDR3 coding DNA: TGTGCCAGCAGCTTCTCCTCCTCGGGGGGGGCCAACGTCCTGACTTTC.

The CDR3 region is CASSQVGGYHYEQYF. The CDR3 nucleotides read TGTGCCAGCAGCCAGGTTGGTGGCTACCACTACGAGCAGTACTTC. The chain links TRBV4-2 to TRBJ2-7; D ambiguous. V was cut by 3 bases and J by 3 bases, with 15 bases left in between. Germline-derived CDR1 and CDR2 are LGHNA and YNFKEQ. The CDR3 spans 15 residues.

This chain connects TRBV25-1 to TRBJ2-5, with TRBD1 matching over 8 bases. The CDR3 sequence is 15 residues long. V lost 4 bases and J lost 5; bases outside the gene matches: 9. Per the germline V gene, CDR1 is MGHDK and CDR2 is SYGVNS. The chain's CDR3 is CASSGEQGAWETQYF. In DNA form, the CDR3 reads TGTGCCAGCAGTGGAGAGCAGGGGGCATGGGAGACCCAGTACTTC.

In its sample, this clone was seen a few times. The chain is built from TRBV6-5 and TRBJ1-5, with TRBD1 identical over 9 bases. Germline-derived CDR1 and CDR2 are MNHEY and SVGAGI. The CDR3 runs to 15 residues. The ends lost 2 bases at V and 7 bases at J; junction bases unmatched: 6. The CDR3 protein is CASSYEGTGSQPQHF. The CDR3 DNA is TGTGCCAGCAGTTACGAGGGGACAGGGTCGCAGCCCCAGCATTTT.

The rearrangement links TRBV7-9 to TRBJ2-5, with D tentatively TRBD2 (5 bases). CDR3 length: 12 amino acids. The ends were cut back, 8 bases at V and 4 bases at J, with 11 bases in the middle. In germline, CDR1 is SEHNR, CDR2 FQNEAQ (reference sequence). DNA of the CDR3: TGTGCCAGCCGAGGACTGGGAGAGACCCAGTACTTC. Its protein product is CASRGLGETQYF.

The chain has TRBV5-1 and TRBJ2-5, with unresolved D. Trimming removed 4 bases at V and 5 bases at J, with 21 bases between. This CDR3 is built from 16 residues. Per the germline V gene, CDR1 is SGHRS and CDR2 is YFSETQ. CDR3 DNA sequence: TGCGCCAGCAGCCTCAACCCGCCCGCGGACCGCGAGACCCAGTACTTC. Encoded protein: CASSLNPPADRETQYF.

With respect to this clone: The same CDR3 also results from other DNA sequences found in this sample. J is TRBJ2-1 and V is TRBV6-5, with TRBD2 identical over 13 bases. V lost 5 bases and J lost 3; bases outside the gene matches: 1. CDR3 length: 15 amino acids. The germline CDR1 and CDR2 sequences are MNHEY and SVGAGI. CDR3 DNA: TGTGCCAGCAGTCGGACTAGCGGGAGCTACAATGAGCAGTTCTTC. This encodes CASSRTSGSYNEQFF.

CDR3 DNA sequence: TGTGCCAGCAGCGTAGAACAGCCAGGTAACTATGGCTACACCTTC. It yields the protein CASSVEQPGNYGYTF. V and J are TRBV9 and TRBJ1-2; D not resolved. CDR3 size: 15 residues. Germline V gene lookup returns CDR1 SGDLS and CDR2 YYNGEE. Trimming shortened V by 0 bases and J by 1 base, and 10 bases separated the two germline ends.

The chain carries TRBV19 and TRBJ2-5, with a tentative D call TRBD1 (5 bases). The CDR3 runs 13 residues. The V end was cut by 6 bases, the J end by 2 bases, with 10 bases between. CDR1 and CDR2 from the germline V gene are LNHDA and SQIVND (reference sequence). This CDR3 is CASRTDRQETQYF. The CDR3 DNA follows: TGTGCCAGTAGAACAGACAGACAAGAGACCCAGTACTTC.

The chain carries TRBV6-5 and TRBJ1-1, with 7 bases that match TRBD1. V lost 6 bases, J lost 3 bases, and 4 bases stayed unmatched. Germline assignment: CDR1 MNHEY and CDR2 SVGAGI. The CDR3 extends over 13 amino acids. CDR3 sequence: CASSSRGHTEAFF. CDR3 coding DNA: TGTGCCAGCAGCTCTAGGGGGCACACTGAAGCTTTCTTT.

There are many counts of this clone. The chain carries TRBV7-3 and TRBJ2-3; D ambiguous. From germline, CDR1 is SGHTA and CDR2 FQGTGA. Deletions cut 5 bases from V and 6 bases from J, with 18 bases between. The CDR3 length is 15 residues. In nucleotides, the CDR3 is TGTGCCAGCAGCCACTCCCCGACTGATGGGGATACGCAGTATTTT. This encodes CASSHSPTDGDTQYF.

The sample holds a few counts of this clone. The gene calls are TRBV15 and TRBJ1-2, with D hard to call. Germline V lookup: CDR1 LNHNV, CDR2 YYDKDF (reference sequence). The CDR3 consists of 14 residues. Trimming took off 2 bases at V and 2 bases at J, with 9 bases between the two ends. The CDR3 here is CATSRYGVNYGYTF. The CDR3 nucleotides are TGTGCCACCAGCAGATATGGGGTAAACTATGGCTACACCTTC.

CDR3 DNA sequence: TGTGCCAGCAGTTCCAGTAGTCTGGGGCACGAGCAGTACTTC. Residues: CASSSSSLGHEQYF. The gene calls are TRBV28 and TRBJ2-7, with D perhaps matching TRBD1 (5 bases). Trimming removed 4 bases from V and 5 bases from J, with 15 bases in between. Germline CDR1 is MDHEN and CDR2 is SYDVKM. CDR3 size: 14 residues. Combining the CDR3 with reference TRBV28 and TRBJ2-7 gives the whole variable domain DVKVTQSSRYLVKRTGEKVFLECVQDMDHENMFWYRQDPGLGLRLIYFSYDVKMKEKGDIPEGYSVSREKKERFSLILESASTNQTSMYLCASSSSSLGHEQYFGPGTRLTVT.

The chain joins TRBV9 to TRBJ2-1; no reliable D call. V was trimmed by 1 base and J by 2 bases, leaving 7 bases between them. This CDR3 has 14 amino acids. From germline, CDR1 is SGDLS and CDR2 YYNGEE. CDR3 DNA: TGTGCCAGCAGCGTATCTACTACCTACAATGAGCAGTTCTTC. As protein: CASSVSTTYNEQFF. The full variable domain, rest sourced from reference TRBV9 and TRBJ2-1, is DSGVTQTPKHLITATGQRVTLRCSPRSGDLSVYWYQQSLDQGLQFLIQYYNGEERAKGNILERFSAQQFPDLHSELNLSSLELGDSALYFCASSVSTTYNEQFFGPGTRLTVL.

In regard to this clone: Distinct nucleotide sequences in the sample also encode this CDR3. CDR3 in DNA: TGTGCCAGCAGTTTACATTCCGGGGCCAACGTCCTGACTTTC. Protein: CASSLHSGANVLTF. The chain links TRBV28 to TRBJ2-6, with unresolved D. Deletions cut 2 bases from V and 4 bases from J, with 6 bases between. CDR1 is MDHEN and CDR2 is SYDVKM in the germline V gene. The CDR3 has 14 residues.

There are many counts of this clone. V and J are TRBV21-1 and TRBJ2-7; the table's D call, TRBD1, was not checked against the DNA. TRBV21-1 is a documented pseudogene. This CDR3 has 15 residues. The DNA of the CDR3 is TGTGCCAGCAGCAATCATGACAGGGGAGGCTGCGAGCAGTACTTC. Amino acids: CASSNHDRGGCEQYF.

The gene calls are TRBV2 and TRBJ2-2; 9 bases fit TRBD2. CDR1 and CDR2 from the germline V gene are SNHLY and FYNNEI. This CDR3 is built from 17 residues. The ends lost 4 bases at V and 6 bases at J; junction bases unmatched: 12. DNA of the CDR3: TGTGCCAGCAGTGGAGGGACGGCGGGAGGGCCCGCCGGGGAGCTGTTTTTT. It is translated as CASSGGTAGGPAGELFF. Full variable domain (outside the CDR3, taken from reference TRBV2 and TRBJ2-2): EPEVTQTPSHQVTQMGQEVILRCVPISNHLYFYWYRQILGQKVEFLVSFYNNEISEKSEIFDDQFSVERPDGSNFTLKIRSTKLEDSAMYFCASSGGTAGGPAGELFFGEGSRLTVL.

The rearrangement uses TRBV4-3 and TRBJ1-5; no clear D gene. V lost 0 bases and J 6 bases, leaving 9 bases between the germline ends. The CDR3 is 14 residues long. Germline CDR1 is LGHNA and CDR2 is YSLEER. The CDR3 DNA sequence: TGCGCCAGCAGCCAAGATCAAAACACTCAGCCCCAGCATTTT. It encodes CASSQDQNTQPQHF.